The 14 T cell receptor beta chains given below trace back to one sample, sequenced in a study of shared clonotypes between healthy human individuals. Produced via immunoSEQ multiplex PCR; TCRdb's table is partial and in-frame only. The table shows millions of clones, with around 95% occurring only once. Sequenced sample: naive CD4+ T cells sorted from blood. Documented subset: CD45RA+ positively selected. The source of these receptors is a man younger than 30 in good health.

The gene calls are TRBV5-1 and TRBJ2-3, with TRBD2 matching over 12 bases. J gave up 6 bases and V 4 bases, and 9 bases lay outside the gene matches. This CDR3 region has 16 residues. Looked up from germline, CDR1 is SGHRS and CDR2 is YFSETQ. CDR3 region: CASSPGGLAGRDTQYF. The CDR3 nucleotides are TGCGCCAGCAGCCCTGGAGGACTAGCGGGGCGCGATACGCAGTATTTT.

The DNA of the CDR3 is TGTGCCAGCAGTCCATCACTCAGGGGGATCTACAATGAGCAGTTCTTC. Encoded protein: CASSPSLRGIYNEQFF. The chain couples TRBV28 to TRBJ2-1, with TRBD1 matching 7 bases. CDR1 and CDR2 from the germline V gene are MDHEN and SYDVKM. The trim removed 5 bases at V and 3 bases at J, leaving 10 bases unmatched. The CDR3 totals 16 residues.

V and J are TRBV5-4 and TRBJ2-1, with TRBD1 identical over 8 bases. J lost 10 bases, V lost 4 bases, and 10 bases had no gene match. The germline CDR1 and CDR2 sequences are SGHNT and YYREEE (reference sequence). The CDR3 has 14 residues. The CDR3, as DNA: TGTGCCAGCAGCATAGATCAGGGGGCGCGGGAGCAGTTCTTC. As protein: CASSIDQGAREQFF. Using reference TRBV5-4 and TRBJ2-1 for the parts outside the CDR3, the full variable domain is ETGVTQSPTHLIKTRGQQVTLRCSSQSGHNTVSWYQQALGQGPQFIFQYYREEENGRGNFPPRFSGLQFPNYSSELNVNALELDDSALYLCASSIDQGAREQFFGPGTRLTVL.

V usage is TRBV10-3 and J usage is TRBJ1-4; D is ambiguous. The CDR3 loop spans 15 amino acids. Germline assignment: CDR1 ENHRY and CDR2 SYGVKD. The V end lost 4 bases, the J end lost 4 bases, and 13 bases lay between the germline ends. The CDR3 region has the DNA TGTGCCATCAGTGTCAGTGGAGGGATTAATGAAAAACTGTTTTTT. It translates to CAISVSGGINEKLFF.

The V and J genes are TRBV6-1 and TRBJ1-2; perhaps TRBD1 as D (5 bases). The V and J ends lost 4 bases and 5 bases respectively, with 8 bases between them. In germline, CDR1 is MNHNS, CDR2 SASEGT. This CDR3 is built from 12 residues. CDR3: CASSAQGYGYTF. The CDR3 coding sequence is TGTGCCAGCAGTGCCCAGGGTTATGGCTACACCTTC.

The chain has TRBV5-1 and TRBJ2-5; tentatively, D is TRBD2 (6 bases). This CDR3 is built from 14 residues. Per germline, CDR1 SGHRS and CDR2 YFSETQ. Trimming shortened V by 3 bases and J by 2 bases, and 11 bases separated the two germline ends. CDR3 loop: CASSWSGLQETQYF. The CDR3 region has the DNA TGCGCCAGCAGCTGGTCCGGACTACAAGAGACCCAGTACTTC.

This sequence joins TRBV5-4 and TRBJ2-7, with 8 bases that match TRBD1. CDR3 size: 16 residues. Losses at the gene ends were 4 bases for V and 1 base for J; bases not matched to a gene: 10. CDR1 and CDR2 from the germline V gene are SGHNT and YYREEE (reference sequence). The CDR3 protein is CASSIGQGLPSYEQYF. CDR3 sequence (DNA): TGTGCCAGCAGCATTGGACAGGGCCTACCTTCCTACGAGCAGTACTTC.

This chain joins TRBV2 and TRBJ2-7, with 9 bases matching TRBD1. Germline CDR1 is SNHLY and CDR2 is FYNNEI. The V segment lost 7 bases and the J segment 3 bases; nucleotides outside the gene matches: 13. The CDR3 contains 16 residues. DNA of the CDR3: TGTGCCAGCACCTATAGGACAGGGGCCGTGTTCTACGAGCAGTACTTC. Amino acid sequence: CASTYRTGAVFYEQYF.

This clone appeared once. The CDR3 sequence: CASSSTGLTEAFF. The CDR3 bases are TGTGCCAGCAGCTCCACGGGGCTCACTGAAGCTTTCTTT. The chain recombines TRBV7-3 with TRBJ1-1, with D maybe TRBD1 (5 bases). Germline V CDR1 and CDR2: SGHTA, FQGTGA. This CDR3 has 13 residues. V was pared by 4 bases and J by 4 bases, with 10 bases between.

This chain links TRBV5-1 with TRBJ2-3, with no clear D. Trimming cost V 0 bases and J 0 bases, with 11 bases left between them. Germline values: CDR1 SGHRS, CDR2 YFSETQ. The CDR3 runs to 16 residues. The CDR3 protein is CASSLVVSSSTDTQYF. The CDR3 coding sequence is TGCGCCAGCAGCTTGGTGGTGTCTTCTAGCACAGATACGCAGTATTTT. Based on the CDR3 plus reference TRBV5-1 and TRBJ2-3, the full variable domain is KAGVTQTPRYLIKTRGQQVTLSCSPISGHRSVSWYQQTPGQGLQFLFEYFSETQRNKGNFPGRFSGRQFSNSRSEMNVSTLELGDSALYLCASSLVVSSSTDTQYFGPGTRLTVL.

CDR3 in amino acids: CASTSGARAGETQYF. The CDR3 DNA reads TGTGCCAGCACCTCAGGGGCGCGGGCGGGAGAGACCCAGTACTTC. The chain links TRBV28 to TRBJ2-5; tentative D call: TRBD1 (6 bases). Trimming left V 7 bases short and J 4 bases short, with 19 bases between. CDR3 size: 15 residues. Germline CDR1 reads MDHEN; CDR2 reads SYDVKM.

The chain has TRBV5-1 and TRBJ1-3, with unresolved D. Trimming cost V 4 bases and J 2 bases, with 13 bases left between them. There are 15 residues in the CDR3. Germline values: CDR1 SGHRS, CDR2 YFSETQ. The CDR3 DNA follows: TGCGCCAGCAGCCGTGCCCAAGGCGCTGGAAACACCATATATTTT. Protein product: CASSRAQGAGNTIYF.

As concerns this clone: The sample carries other DNA sequences with the same CDR3. This chain connects TRBV7-6 to TRBJ2-5; D not resolved. With 6 bases removed from V and 5 bases from J, the gap between germline ends came to 7 bases. The CDR3 is 11 amino acids. Germline CDR1 is SGHVS and CDR2 is FNYEAQ. The CDR3 nucleotides read TGTGCCAGCAGTTCATCGGAGACCCAGTACTTC. Amino acids: CASSSSETQYF.

The chain has TRBV11-2 and TRBJ1-1; D is unclear. Germline CDR1 and CDR2: SGHAT and FQNNGV. CDR3 length: 14 amino acids. Trimming removed 2 bases at V and 1 base at J, with 8 bases between. The CDR3 nucleotides read TGTGCCAGCAGCTTACAAGTGACGAACACTGAAGCTTTCTTT. It is translated as CASSLQVTNTEAFF.